Listed below are T cell receptor delta chains from one sample, sequenced in a study of gamma-delta T cells after stem cell transplantation. TCRdb re-analyzed the RT-PCR reads via CATT. Of more than 1,200 delta-chain clones listed, 2% to 3% are singletons. The sequenced material came from gamma-delta T cells. Receptors were obtained from a human donor. It is not recorded whose cells these are; they may come from a transplant donor. Both conserved end residues are part of each CDR3. A D gene is named only where the DNA matches it firmly. Where a row states a size, it is once, few, many or the class of an expanded clone; other rows omit it.

V	size	D	J	CDR3	DNA
TRDV2	few	TRDD3	TRDJ3	CACDTMTGGASSWDTRQMFF	TGTGCCTGTGACACCATGACTGGGGGTGCTAGCTCCTGGGACACCCGACAGATGTTTTTC
TRDV2	few	TRDD3	TRDJ1	CACDKLGDTRVELIF	TGTGCCTGTGATAAACTGGGGGATACGCGAGTGGAACTCATCTTT
TRDV2	large	TRDD3	TRDJ1	CACDNILGDTEPLKLIF	TGTGCCTGTGACAATATACTGGGGGATACGGAACCGTTGAAACTCATCTTT
TRDV2	-	TRDD3	TRDJ1	CACDTVLGDRREKLIF	TGTGCCTGTGACACCGTTCTGGGGGATCGGCGGGAGAAACTCATCTTT
TRDV2	few	TRDD3	TRDJ3	CACDKLGDTGGSWDTRQMFF	TGTGCCTGTGATAAACTGGGGGATACGGGTGGCTCCTGGGACACCCGACAGATGTTTTTC
TRDV2	-	TRDD3	TRDJ1	CACDSLVLGDTVTNKYTDKLIF	TGTGCCTGTGACTCCTTAGTACTGGGGGATACGGTAACCAACAAGTACACCGATAAACTCATCTTT
TRDV2	few	TRDD3	TRDJ3	CACELLGDTSSWDTRQMFF	TGTGCCTGTGAACTTTTGGGGGATACAAGCTCCTGGGACACCCGACAGATGTTTTTC
TRDV2	medium-sized	TRDD3	TRDJ3	CACDTFPTGGSLKTWDTRQMFF	TGTGCCTGTGACACCTTTCCTACTGGGGGATCCCTTAAAACCTGGGACACCCGACAGATGTTTTTC
TRDV2	few	TRDD3	TRDJ1	CACDALLGDTYTDKLIF	TGTGCCTGTGACGCCCTACTGGGGGATACTTACACCGATAAACTCATCTTT
TRDV2	medium-sized	TRDD3	TRDJ3	CACDTVLGDTGGSWDTRQMFF	TGTGCCTGTGACACCGTTCTGGGGGATACGGGTGGCTCCTGGGACACCCGACAGATGTTTTTC
TRDV2	few	TRDD3	TRDJ1	CACDALGDKYTDKLIF	TGTGCCTGTGACGCCTTGGGGGATAAGTACACCGATAAACTCATCTTT
TRDV2	medium-sized	TRDD3	TRDJ3	CACDTGLGDLRSWDTRQMFF	TGTGCCTGTGACACCGGTCTGGGGGATTTGCGCTCCTGGGACACCCGACAGATGTTTTTC
TRDV1	hyperexpanded	TRDD3	TRDJ1	CALQLRGGYRGGEYTDKLIF	TGTGCTCTCCAGCTACGAGGGGGATACCGGGGAGGGGAATACACCGATAAACTCATCTTT
TRDV2	large	TRDD3	TRDJ1	CACDTVGDTHPNTDKLIF	TGTGCCTGTGACACCGTGGGGGATACTCACCCTAACACCGATAAACTCATCTTT
TRDV2	few	TRDD3	TRDJ3	CACDSVLGDTSSWDTRQMFF	TGTGCCTGTGACTCCGTACTGGGGGATACAAGCTCCTGGGACACCCGACAGATGTTTTTC
TRDV2	large	TRDD3	TRDJ3	CACDSPPTASGGLPSWDTRQMFF	TGTGCCTGTGACTCCCCTCCTACGGCCTCTGGGGGATTACCCTCCTGGGACACCCGACAGATGTTTTTC
TRDV2	-	TRDD3	TRDJ1	CACDLVGRRGIQSSDKLIF	TGTGCCTGTGACCTCGTGGGTAGGCGGGGGATACAGAGCTCCGATAAACTCATCTTT
TRDV2	few	TRDD3	TRDJ1	CACDTGVTRGKCTGGSPQEADKLIF	TGTGCCTGTGACACCGGCGTCACCCGGGGAAAATGTACTGGGGGATCACCCCAGGAGGCCGATAAACTCATCTTT
TRDV2	few	TRDD3	TRDJ1	CACDALLGDTRDKLIF	TGTGCCTGTGACGCCCTACTGGGGGATACGAGGGATAAACTCATCTTT
TRDV2	large	TRDD3	TRDJ1	CACDTVGGYSTSGDKLIF	TGTGCCTGTGACACCGTGGGGGGATACAGCACCAGCGGCGATAAACTCATCTTT
TRDV2	hyperexpanded	TRDD3	TRDJ1	CACDKLGDKGKTYTDKLIF	TGTGCCTGTGATAAACTGGGGGATAAGGGAAAAACGTACACCGATAAACTCATCTTT
TRDV2	large	TRDD3	TRDJ3	CACDTGGLGDTGGSWDTRQMFF	TGTGCCTGTGACACCGGAGGACTGGGGGATACGGGTGGCTCCTGGGACACCCGACAGATGTTTTTC
TRDV2	few	TRDD3	TRDJ1	CACDTVLGDTGGLELIF	TGTGCCTGTGACACCGTTCTGGGGGATACGGGGGGACTGGAACTCATCTTT
TRDV2	few	TRDD3	TRDJ1	CACDRVGDIDTDKLIF	TGTGCCTGTGACAGGGTGGGGGACATCGACACCGATAAACTCATCTTT
TRDV2	-	TRDD3	TRDJ1	CACDLTGGPYTDKLIF	TGTGCCTGTGACCTTACTGGGGGACCTTACACCGATAAACTCATCTTT
TRDV2	-	TRDD3	TRDJ1	CACDRVGDTGASDKLIF	TGTGCCTGTGACAGGGTGGGGGATACAGGAGCCTCCGATAAACTCATCTTT
TRDV2	large	-	TRDJ1	CACDTLEGPTDKLIF	TGTGCCTGTGACACACTGGAAGGGCCCACCGATAAACTCATCTTT
TRDV2	medium-sized	-	TRDJ1	CACEPILYTDKLIF	TGTGCCTGTGAACCAATCCTTTACACCGATAAACTCATCTTT
TRDV2	large	TRDD3	TRDJ1	CACEPLGGIPSYTDKLIF	TGTGCCTGTGAGCCGCTTGGGGGGATACCCTCGTACACCGATAAACTCATCTTT
TRDV2	medium-sized	TRDD3	TRDJ1	CACNTVGGDYDKLIF	TGTGCCTGTAACACGGTCGGGGGGGATTACGATAAACTCATCTTT
TRDV2	-	TRDD3	TRDJ1	CACDALGDTSRTSKLIF	TGTGCCTGTGACGCCTTGGGGGATACGAGCCGGACCTCAAAACTCATCTTT
TRDV2	-	TRDD3	TRDJ1	CACDREGDKGKTYTDKLIF	TGTGCCTGTGACAGGGAGGGGGATAAGGGAAAAACGTACACCGATAAACTCATCTTT
TRDV2	-	TRDD3	TRDJ1	CACETLGDTRGTDKLIF	TGTGCCTGTGAAACCCTGGGGGATACGCGAGGGACCGATAAACTCATCTTT
TRDV2	medium-sized	-	TRDJ1	CACDTVGENFKLIF	TGTGCCTGTGACACCGTAGGGGAGAACTTTAAACTCATCTTT
TRDV2	medium-sized	TRDD3	TRDJ1	CACDTAGLGDKWLIF	TGTGCCTGTGACACCGCCGGTCTGGGGGATAAGTGGCTCATCTTT
TRDV2	large	TRDD3	TRDJ1	CACDTVLAGGLRTDKLIF	TGTGCCTGTGACACCGTTCTGGCTGGGGGATTAAGGACCGATAAACTCATCTTT
TRDV2	-	TRDD3	TRDJ1	CACDKLVSGGSSPSQEANYTDKLIF	TGTGCCTGTGATAAACTGGTATCTGGGGGATCATCTCCCAGTCAGGAGGCTAATTACACCGATAAACTCATCTTT
TRDV1	-	-	TRDJ1	CALQLRGGYSTSGDKLIF	TGTGCTCTCCAGCTACGAGGTGGATACAGCACCAGCGGCGATAAACTCATCTTT
TRDV2	few	TRDD3	TRDJ1	CACDTLGDTRDKLIF	TGTGCCTGTGACACCCTGGGGGATACGAGGGATAAACTCATCTTT
TRDV2	large	TRDD3	TRDJ1	CACDAASTGGRHTDKLIF	TGTGCCTGTGACGCTGCCTCTACTGGGGGCCGCCACACCGATAAACTCATCTTT
TRDV2	medium-sized	TRDD3	TRDJ1	CACDATLLGDPTDKLIF	TGTGCCTGTGACGCTACTCTACTGGGGGATCCGACCGATAAACTCATCTTT
TRDV2	-	-	TRDJ1	CACDSLGATTDKLIF	TGTGCCTGTGACTCGTTGGGGGCTACCACCGATAAACTCATCTTT
TRDV2	large	TRDD3	TRDJ1	CACDSLPVGTGGTEPDKLIF	TGTGCCTGTGATTCACTTCCTGTCGGTACTGGGGGTACGGAACCCGATAAACTCATCTTT
TRDV2	-	TRDD3	TRDJ1	CACDTVLGVDDKLIF	TGTGCCTGTGACACCGTTCTGGGGGTTGATGATAAACTCATCTTT
TRDV2	few	TRDD3	TRDJ1	CACNSMLTGGSPQGADKLIF	TGTGCCTGTAACTCGATGCTTACTGGGGGATCACCCCAGGGGGCCGATAAACTCATCTTT
TRDV2	large	TRDD3	TRDJ1	CACDPVLGDTGGLELIF	TGTGCCTGTGACCCCGTACTGGGGGATACGGGGGGACTGGAACTCATCTTT
TRDV2	large	TRDD3	TRDJ1	CACDTVGGDYDKLIF	TGTGCCTGTGACACGGTCGGGGGGGATTACGATAAACTCATCTTT
TRDV2	-	TRDD3	TRDJ1	CACDSAEVLGDKGKTYTDKLIF	TGTGCCTGTGACTCGGCGGAAGTACTGGGGGATAAGGGAAAAACGTACACCGATAAACTCATCTTT
TRDV1	medium-sized	TRDD3	TRDJ1	CALGERHLPQLRWGIRLYTDKLIF	TGTGCTCTTGGGGAACGCCACCTACCCCAACTACGATGGGGGATACGCTTGTACACCGATAAACTCATCTTT
TRDV2	few	TRDD3	TRDJ3	CACDTVLGDSSWDTRQMFF	TGTGCCTGTGACACCGTTCTGGGGGACAGCTCCTGGGACACCCGACAGATGTTTTTC
TRDV2	large	-	TRDJ1	CACDTLGLAGDKLIF	TGTGCCTGTGACACCCTGGGACTCGCGGGCGATAAACTCATCTTT
TRDV2	large	TRDD3	TRDJ1	CACDPLGTPHTDKLIF	TGTGCCTGTGATCCACTGGGGACCCCGCACACCGATAAACTCATCTTT
TRDV2	-	TRDD3	TRDJ1	CACDALLGDRREKLIF	TGTGCCTGTGACGCCCTACTGGGGGATCGGCGGGAGAAACTCATCTTT
TRDV2	medium-sized	TRDD3	TRDJ1	CACEPVPTTGGYEYTDKLIF	TGTGCCTGTGAACCGGTACCCACTACTGGGGGATACGAGTACACCGATAAACTCATCTTT
TRDV2	large	-	TRDJ1	CACDSVRREYTDKLIF	TGTGCCTGTGACTCCGTGAGGCGAGAGTACACCGATAAACTCATCTTT
TRDV2	few	-	TRDJ1	CACEQVGRRGNGKLIF	TGTGCCTGTGAGCAGGTGGGTAGGCGGGGGAACGGTAAACTCATCTTT
TRDV2	few	-	TRDJ1	CACDPIRNLESSLMYTDKLIF	TGTGCCTGTGACCCCATAAGGAATCTGGAGTCCTCACTGATGTACACCGATAAACTCATCTTT